This entry is about one TCR beta chain. These data originate in a study of tumor-infiltrating lymphocytes in oesophageal squamous cell carcinoma. TCRdb reprocessed the PCR reads with MiXCR, giving one entry per CDR3 protein. The sample yields over 15,000 distinct CDR3 sequences, approximately 45% seen once. Germline V gives CDR1 DFQATT, CDR2 SNEGSKA (reference sequence). J lost 5 bases, V lost 3 bases, and 4 bases had no gene match. The CDR3 extends over 12 amino acids. The chain employs TRBV20-1 and TRBJ2-7; 7 nucleotides align to TRBD2. Input material: normal esophageal tissue next to the tumor. The clonotype originates from a female donor with esophageal squamous cell carcinoma. The chain's CDR3 is CSASREENEQYF. The CDR3 coding sequence is TGCAGTGCTAGCCGGGAGGAGAACGAGCAGTACTTC.